The subject of this entry is one T cell receptor beta chain. As yet, its antigen is unknown. This record belongs to a study of cytomegalovirus exposure and HLA in healthy donors. Overall study results and limits: Roughly uniform sequencing depth across donors was assumed, possibly incorrectly. A list of 164 TCR beta chains associated with cytomegalovirus was given.

Germline V gives CDR1 SNHLY, CDR2 FYNNEI. This CDR3 has 15 amino acids. With 2 bases removed from V and 0 bases from J, the gap between germline ends came to 10 bases. The PCR contained 60 Vbeta and 13 Jbeta primers. Sequenced by immunoSEQ multiplex PCR; TCRdb stores in-frame clones only, minus some. This table has 90,000 to 120,000 clones, about 70% appearing once. Sample: PBMCs. This chain joins TRBV2 and TRBJ1-2; D may be TRBD1 (6 bases). The clonotype was recovered from a man aged 50 or older in good health and CMV-seropositive. CDR3 in amino acids: CASSERPGANYGYTF. As DNA, the CDR3 is TGTGCCAGCAGTGAAAGGCCAGGGGCTAACTATGGCTACACCTTC.